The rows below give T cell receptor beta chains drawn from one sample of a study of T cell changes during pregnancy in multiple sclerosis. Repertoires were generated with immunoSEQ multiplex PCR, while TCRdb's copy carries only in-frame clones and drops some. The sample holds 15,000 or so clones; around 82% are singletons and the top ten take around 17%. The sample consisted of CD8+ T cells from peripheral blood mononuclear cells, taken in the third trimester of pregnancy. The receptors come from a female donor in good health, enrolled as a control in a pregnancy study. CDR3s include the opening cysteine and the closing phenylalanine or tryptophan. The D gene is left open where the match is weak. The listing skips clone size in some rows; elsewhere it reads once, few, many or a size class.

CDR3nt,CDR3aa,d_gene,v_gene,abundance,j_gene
TGTGCCAGCAGCTTGGGACTTAATGAGCAGTTCTTC,CASSLGLNEQFF,.,TRBV5-6,.,TRBJ2-1
TGTGCCAGCAGCCGAGAAGCGGGAGGCTACGAGCAGTACTTC,CASSREAGGYEQYF,TRBD2,TRBV7-2,once,TRBJ2-7
TGTGCCAGCAGCTTGCGGGAGGACTCCTACGAGCAGTACTTC,CASSLREDSYEQYF,TRBD2,TRBV13,.,TRBJ2-7
TGTGCCAGCAGCAGTCTAGCGGGGAGGAACGAGCAGTACTTC,CASSSLAGRNEQYF,TRBD2,TRBV13,few,TRBJ2-7
TGTGCCAGCAGGCCTACAGGGGACGAGACATACGAGCAGTACTTC,CASRPTGDETYEQYF,TRBD1,TRBV7-9,.,TRBJ2-7
TGTGCCAGCAGTGAAACTATGATTAGACAGGGGGCATCTCCTTATACGCAGTATTTT,CASSETMIRQGASPYTQYF,TRBD1,TRBV6-1,.,TRBJ2-3
TGTGCCAGCAGTTATCGGGACAGGAACTATGGCTACACCTTC,CASSYRDRNYGYTF,TRBD1,TRBV6-5,.,TRBJ1-2
TGCGCCAGCAGGGTGGAGCTAGCGGGGATTAGCTCCTACAATGAGCAGTTCTTC,CASRVELAGISSYNEQFF,TRBD2,TRBV5-1,.,TRBJ2-1
TGTGCCAGCAGCCAGGGAGGGTCCTATGGGGACGAGCAGTACTTC,CASSQGGSYGDEQYF,TRBD2,TRBV5-6,.,TRBJ2-7
TGTGCCGCCCATCGGTTCGCCCGCTCCTACAATGAGCAGTTCTTC,CAAHRFARSYNEQFF,.,TRBV7-2,once,TRBJ2-1
TGTGCCTGGAGTCTATCAAATACCGGGGAGCTGTTTTTT,CAWSLSNTGELFF,.,TRBV30,.,TRBJ2-2
TGTGCTAGCAGCCCGGGAGACGTCAGCTCCTACAATGAGCAGTTCTTC,CASSPGDVSSYNEQFF,.,TRBV7-7,.,TRBJ2-1
TGTGCCAGCAGTGACGCCCAGATAAGCACAGATACGCAGTATTTT,CASSDAQISTDTQYF,.,TRBV2,.,TRBJ2-3
TGTGCGACGCGGGGAGGTACTGGAAACACCATATATTTT,CATRGGTGNTIYF,.,TRBV6-5,.,TRBJ1-3
TGTGCCTGGGGTCCTCGGGAGCAGTACTTC,CAWGPREQYF,.,TRBV30,.,TRBJ2-7
TGTGCCTGGAGGGGAGACTACGGCTCCTACGAGCAGTACTTC,CAWRGDYGSYEQYF,.,TRBV30,.,TRBJ2-7
TGTGCCAGCAGCCATGAATTAGCTAGCTCCTACGAGCAGTACTTC,CASSHELASSYEQYF,.,TRBV4-2,once,TRBJ2-7
TGTGCCAGCAGCCCACAGGGTTCGCAAGAGACCCAGTACTTC,CASSPQGSQETQYF,.,TRBV14,medium-sized,TRBJ2-5
TGCAGCGTTGATGGGGGGGCGCTTTCCAATGAGCAGTTCTTC,CSVDGGALSNEQFF,.,TRBV29-1,.,TRBJ2-1
TGTGCCAGCAATGGACACCCCATTAGCTCCTACAATGAGCAGTTCTTC,CASNGHPISSYNEQFF,.,TRBV2,.,TRBJ2-1
TGTGCCAGCAGTGTCGGCAGGGAATTTGAAAAACTGTTTTTT,CASSVGREFEKLFF,.,TRBV6-1,.,TRBJ1-4
TGCAGCGTTGAAGAGCTTGGGACATACGAGCAGTTCTTC,CSVEELGTYEQFF,.,TRBV29-1,.,TRBJ2-1
TGTGCCAGCAGCTTAGTTGGAGCGAGGGATGAGCAGTTCTTC,CASSLVGARDEQFF,.,TRBV7-9,.,TRBJ2-1
TGTGCCAGCAGCCCATCCCGACAGGGGGGTACTGAAGCTTTCTTT,CASSPSRQGGTEAFF,TRBD1,TRBV9,.,TRBJ1-1
TGTGCCAGCAGTTTAACGGGGTTCAATCAGCCCCAGCATTTT,CASSLTGFNQPQHF,.,TRBV27,once,TRBJ1-5
TGCGCCAGCAGCCGCGGGGTCGACCTCCGGGTTGAAAAACTGTTTTTT,CASSRGVDLRVEKLFF,.,TRBV4-1,.,TRBJ1-4
TGTGCCAGCAGCTTAGGTCTAGGCAATGAGCAGTTCTTC,CASSLGLGNEQFF,.,TRBV7-8,.,TRBJ2-1
TGTGCCAGTAGTATATGGTCCCAGGGGACAGCCTACGAGCAGTACTTC,CASSIWSQGTAYEQYF,TRBD1,TRBV19,.,TRBJ2-7
TGTGCCAGCAGCTTAGCCGGAGGGGTCCGGGAGCTGTTTTTT,CASSLAGGVRELFF,.,TRBV7-2,.,TRBJ2-2
TGTGCCAGCAGCCCGAGCGGAACCTACGAGCAGTACTTC,CASSPSGTYEQYF,.,TRBV11-2,.,TRBJ2-7
TGTGCCAGCAGTTCTCAGGTCTACGAGCAGTACTTC,CASSSQVYEQYF,.,TRBV6-6,.,TRBJ2-7
TGCGCCAGCAGCTATAGCTCCTACAATGAGCAGTTCTTC,CASSYSSYNEQFF,.,TRBV5-1,.,TRBJ2-1
TGTGCCAGCAGTGAAGCGCGGCGTACATTAAGGGGTGAGCAGTACTTC,CASSEARRTLRGEQYF,.,TRBV2,.,TRBJ2-5
TGTGCCAGCAGCCTCAGCGGGGGGGCGGGGGAGACCCAGTACTTC,CASSLSGGAGETQYF,TRBD2,TRBV7-2,.,TRBJ2-5
TGTGCCAGCAGTGATAGACAAGTACTCAATGGCTACACCTTC,CASSDRQVLNGYTF,.,TRBV2,.,TRBJ1-2
TGTGCCAGCAGCTCGACCGAGGCGGGAGGGCCCGGGACGCAGTATTTT,CASSSTEAGGPGTQYF,TRBD2,TRBV5-8,.,TRBJ2-3
TGCGCCAGCAGCCAAGATCTATCTAGCGCCGAGCAGTTCTTC,CASSQDLSSAEQFF,.,TRBV4-1,.,TRBJ2-1
TGTGCCAGTAGCACGAGCCATACTAGCGTCGATGAGCAGTTCTTC,CASSTSHTSVDEQFF,TRBD2,TRBV19,once,TRBJ2-1
TGCGCCAGCAGCCAAGATGAGACTAGCGGGACCGGCTCCTACAATGAGCAGTTCTTC,CASSQDETSGTGSYNEQFF,TRBD2,TRBV4-3,.,TRBJ2-1
TGCGCCAGCAGCCAGATTGGAACAGGGGGATTGTGGAAACTGTTTTTT,CASSQIGTGGLWKLFF,TRBD1,TRBV4-3,.,TRBJ1-4
TGTGCCAGCAGCGGACAGGGGGAGAGGGAGCAGTACTTC,CASSGQGEREQYF,TRBD1,TRBV9,once,TRBJ2-7
TGTGCCAGCAGTTACTCGAAGTCAGGGGGTGACTATGGCTACACCTTC,CASSYSKSGGDYGYTF,TRBD1,TRBV6-5,.,TRBJ1-2
TGTGCCAGCTCACTTGGACAGCCGAACACTGAAGCTTTCTTT,CASSLGQPNTEAFF,.,TRBV18,.,TRBJ1-1
TGTGCCAGCAGCTTGGCGAAGGGGACTTGGGAGCAGTACTTC,CASSLAKGTWEQYF,.,TRBV7-9,.,TRBJ2-7
TGTGCCAGCAGCCCGACCGGGACTAGCGGGATTCCTGAGCAGTTCTTC,CASSPTGTSGIPEQFF,TRBD2,TRBV13,.,TRBJ2-1
TGTGCCAGCAGCCTAGACAGGGGGACGGGAAACACCATATATTTT,CASSLDRGTGNTIYF,TRBD1,TRBV7-6,.,TRBJ1-3
TGTGCCAGCAGCTTGGTGGCGGAAGAATCCCAAGAGACCCAGTACTTC,CASSLVAEESQETQYF,.,TRBV5-6,.,TRBJ2-5
TGTGCCAGCAGCGGAGGGGGGGCTCTGAGCAATCAGCCCCAGCATTTT,CASSGGGALSNQPQHF,.,TRBV7-8,.,TRBJ1-5
TGCAGGAGAGCTGACTATGGCTACACCTTC,CRRADYGYTF,.,TRBV20-1,once,TRBJ1-2
TGTGCCAGTAGTACCGAGAGCGCAACTAATGAAAAACTGTTTTTT,CASSTESATNEKLFF,.,TRBV19,.,TRBJ1-4
TGTGCCAGCAGTCCCTACATTGACACCAACTATGGCTACACCTTC,CASSPYIDTNYGYTF,.,TRBV27,.,TRBJ1-2
TGTGCCAGTAGTTCCTTCCGGATAGCGGGAGGGCCGAAGGACACAGATACGCAGTATTTT,CASSSFRIAGGPKDTDTQYF,TRBD2,TRBV19,.,TRBJ2-3
TGTGCCACCAGAGCGGAGTCCTACAATGAGCAGTTCTTC,CATRAESYNEQFF,.,TRBV15,.,TRBJ2-1
TGCGCCAGCAGCTTGACGCTAGCGGACCACTTACCCTCTGGGGCCAACGTCCTGACTTTC,CASSLTLADHLPSGANVLTF,TRBD2,TRBV5-1,.,TRBJ2-6
TGTGCCAGCAGTTTGATAGCGGGAGGGTCCCCCCCCGACGGGGAGCTGTTTTTT,CASSLIAGGSPPDGELFF,TRBD2,TRBV27,few,TRBJ2-2
TGTGCCAGCAGCTTGGGGGGCGGCTTCGAGCAGTACTTC,CASSLGGGFEQYF,.,TRBV5-4,once,TRBJ2-7
TGTGCCAGTAGTATGGGGACTAGCTCCTACAATGAGCAGTTCTTC,CASSMGTSSYNEQFF,TRBD2,TRBV19,.,TRBJ2-1
TGTGCCATCAGGGAGGGGGGGAACGAGCAGTACTTC,CAIREGGNEQYF,.,TRBV10-3,.,TRBJ2-7